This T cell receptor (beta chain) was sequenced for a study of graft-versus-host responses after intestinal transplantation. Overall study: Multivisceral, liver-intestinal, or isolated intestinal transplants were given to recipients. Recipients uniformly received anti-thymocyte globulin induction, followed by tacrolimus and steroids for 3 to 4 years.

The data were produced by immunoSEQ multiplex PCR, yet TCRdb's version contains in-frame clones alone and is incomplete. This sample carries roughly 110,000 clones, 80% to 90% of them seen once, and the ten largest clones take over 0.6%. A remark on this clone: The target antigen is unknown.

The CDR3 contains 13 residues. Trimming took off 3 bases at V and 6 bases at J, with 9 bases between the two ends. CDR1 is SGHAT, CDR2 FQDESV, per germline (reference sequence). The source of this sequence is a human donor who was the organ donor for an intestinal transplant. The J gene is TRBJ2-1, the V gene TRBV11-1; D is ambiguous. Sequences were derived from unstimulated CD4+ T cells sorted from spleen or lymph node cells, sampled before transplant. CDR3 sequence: CASSFEAGNEQFF. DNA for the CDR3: TGTGCCAGCAGCTTCGAGGCTGGCAATGAGCAGTTCTTC.